Shown below are 28 T cell receptor beta chains from a single sample sequenced in a study of cytomegalovirus exposure and HLA in healthy donors. Primers for the PCR totalled 60 Vbeta and 13 Jbeta. Libraries were prepared by immunoSEQ multiplex PCR; TCRdb keeps only in-frame clonotypes and omits some of them. Among 60,000 to 85,000 clones listed, 74% were seen once. Sequencing used PBMCs. These receptors came from a human donor in good health.

Worth noting for this clone: The CDR3 does not close with the conserved phenylalanine or tryptophan, likely indicating a read error. Because the CDR3's place on the DNA is in doubt, the DNA is left out and the CDR3 is given as listed by TCRdb. The chain joins TRBV6-1 to TRBJ2-3; the D segment call TRBD2 is taken from the table without a DNA check. A total of 14 residues make up the CDR3, ends included. Per the germline V gene, CDR1 is MNHNS and CDR2 is SASEGT. The CDR3 reads CASSLTYPGLVPAA.

This clone was observed a single time. The genes are TRBV5-1 and TRBJ2-1, with TRBD2 matching over 13 bases. The germline CDR1 and CDR2 sequences are SGHRS and YFSETQ. The CDR3 sequence is 15 residues long. Trimming at V came to 4 bases and at J to 14 bases, leaving 12 bases not matched to a gene. CDR3 sequence: CASSPGLAGAPDKFF. CDR3 DNA: TGCGCCAGCAGCCCTGGACTAGCGGGGGCCCCCGACAAGTTCTTC.

The V and J genes are TRBV1 and TRBJ2-5; the table assigns TRBD2, which was not confirmed against the DNA. TRBV1 is given as a pseudogene. The CDR3 contains 17 residues. In nucleotides, the CDR3 is TGCACCAGCAGCCAAAACAAGGCGGGAGGGCCTCGGGAGACCCAGTACTTC. It encodes CTSSQNKAGGPRETQYF.

This clone was recorded a few times. This chain uses TRBV27 with TRBJ1-2; no clear D gene. This CDR3 is 13 amino acids long. Germline CDR1 is MNHEY and CDR2 is SMNVEV (reference sequence). Trimming removed 5 bases from V and 3 bases from J, with 10 bases in between. The DNA of the CDR3 is TGTGCCAGCAGTGTGAACAACGACTATGGCTACACCTTC. Translating it yields CASSVNNDYGYTF.

The chain has TRBV7-9 and TRBJ1-3; no clear D gene. V was shortened by 5 bases and J by 0 bases, with 14 bases between the two germline ends. Germline V lookup: CDR1 SEHNR, CDR2 FQNEAQ (reference sequence). The CDR3 contains 16 residues. The DNA for the CDR3 is TGTGCCAGCAGCCCGCTTGGCAGTGCCTCTGGAAACACCATATATTTT. Its translation: CASSPLGSASGNTIYF.

The chain combines TRBV29-1 with TRBJ1-1, with 9 nucleotides matching TRBD1. Germline assignment: CDR1 SQVTM and CDR2 ANQGSEA. CDR3 length: 13 residues. The ends lost 6 bases at V and 1 base at J; junction bases unmatched: 3. CDR3 bases: TGCAGCGTCGGACAGGGGTCGAACACTGAAGCTTTCTTT. It yields the protein CSVGQGSNTEAFF.

The chain uses TRBV30 and TRBJ1-2; TRBD1 aligns across 7 bases. CDR1 is GTSNPN, CDR2 SVGIG, per germline (reference sequence). The CDR3 totals 13 residues. With 4 bases clipped from V and 9 bases from J, the junction kept 11 bases outside the gene matches. This CDR3 reads CAWKGDSSMRYTF. CDR3 in DNA: TGTGCCTGGAAGGGGGACAGCTCTATGCGCTACACCTTC.

This rearrangement joins TRBV10-3 to TRBJ1-5; possibly TRBD1 for D (5 bases). This CDR3 region has 15 residues. The germline gives CDR1 ENHRY, CDR2 SYGVKD. Trimming shortened V by 3 bases and J by 6 bases, and 15 bases separated the two germline ends. The CDR3 loop reads CAISEGQGGVQPQHF. The CDR3 DNA follows: TGTGCCATCAGTGAAGGGCAGGGTGGCGTTCAGCCCCAGCATTTT.

The V gene is TRBV29-1, the J gene TRBJ2-1, with D perhaps TRBD2 (5 bases). The CDR3 is 14 residues long. Between the trimmed V and J ends, which lost 2 bases and 0 bases, there was a span of 8 bases. Germline CDR1 reads SQVTM; CDR2 reads ANQGSEA. CDR3 sequence reads: CSVESGSSYNEQFF. The CDR3 nucleotides are TGCAGCGTTGAATCGGGGTCCTCCTACAATGAGCAGTTCTTC.

Only a few counts were recorded for this clone. This rearrangement joins TRBV4-1 to TRBJ2-3, with D tentatively TRBD2 (5 bases). The germline V gene encodes CDR1 MGHRA and CDR2 YSYEKL. V shed 6 bases and J shed 2 bases, with 15 bases lying between them. The CDR3 is made up of 15 amino acids. The CDR3 reads CASSQRETYTDTQYF. The DNA for the CDR3 is TGCGCCAGCAGTCAAAGGGAGACCTACACAGATACGCAGTATTTT.

This clone was observed a single time. The chain links TRBV9 to TRBJ1-1; D perhaps matches TRBD1 (5 bases). V lost 0 bases to trimming and J lost 7 bases, with 16 bases between them. Germline values: CDR1 SGDLS, CDR2 YYNGEE. This CDR3 is 15 amino acids long. The DNA of the CDR3 is TGTGCCAGCAGCGTAGCACATACCACAGGTTTTGAAGCTTTCTTT. It codes for CASSVAHTTGFEAFF.

This chain connects TRBV5-1 to TRBJ1-2; 7 bases are a match to TRBD1. This CDR3 region has 14 residues. The ends lost 4 bases at V and 6 bases at J; junction bases unmatched: 9. The germline CDR1 and CDR2 sequences are SGHRS and YFSETQ. The chain's CDR3 is CASSPTGFGDGYTF. As DNA, the CDR3 is TGCGCCAGCAGCCCGACAGGGTTTGGGGATGGCTACACCTTC.

The chain combines TRBV19 with TRBJ2-7; D is possibly TRBD2 (6 bases). Germline V gene lookup returns CDR1 LNHDA and CDR2 SQIVND (reference sequence). The CDR3 spans 15 residues. V dropped 6 bases and J dropped 5 bases, with 20 bases sitting between them. CDR3 bases: TGTGCCAGTAGCATACCTTTGGGAGGAGGGAACGAGCAGTACTTC. As protein: CASSIPLGGGNEQYF.

This clone was counted between two and nine times. The chain couples TRBV2 to TRBJ1-1; D is uncertain. The CDR3 loop spans 14 amino acids. Germline V gives CDR1 SNHLY, CDR2 FYNNEI. Trimming cost V 4 bases and J 1 base, with 10 bases left between them. CDR3 DNA: TGTGCCAGCAGTGTGACCGGAGAGAACACTGAAGCTTTCTTT. The encoded protein is CASSVTGENTEAFF. Combining the CDR3 with reference TRBV2 and TRBJ1-1 gives the whole variable domain EPEVTQTPSHQVTQMGQEVILRCVPISNHLYFYWYRQILGQKVEFLVSFYNNEISEKSEIFDDQFSVERPDGSNFTLKIRSTKLEDSAMYFCASSVTGENTEAFFGQGTRLTVV.

This rearrangement joins TRBV2 to TRBJ2-2; D is possibly TRBD1 (6 bases). Trimming cost V 6 bases and J 0 bases, with 11 bases left between them. Germline V gives CDR1 SNHLY, CDR2 FYNNEI. The CDR3 has 15 residues. The CDR3 is CASRVTGANTGELFF. CDR3 bases: TGTGCCAGCAGAGTGACAGGCGCGAACACCGGGGAGCTGTTTTTT.

This chain links TRBV9 with TRBJ2-3, with 10 nucleotides matching TRBD2. CDR3 size: 15 residues. Germline V gene lookup returns CDR1 SGDLS and CDR2 YYNGEE. With 4 bases clipped from V and 5 bases from J, the junction kept 7 bases outside the gene matches. The CDR3 here is CASSSSGREKDTQYF. The CDR3 DNA sequence: TGTGCCAGCAGCTCAAGCGGGAGGGAAAAAGATACGCAGTATTTT.

The rearrangement uses TRBV7-2 and TRBJ1-2; TRBD1 agrees at 7 bases. The germline V gene encodes CDR1 SGHTA and CDR2 FQGNSA. CDR3 length: 15 amino acids. With V trimmed by 3 bases and J by 4 bases, 8 bases remained unmatched. The CDR3 DNA follows: TGTGCCAGCAGCTTCCTCGACAGGGCGGGCTATGGCTACACCTTC. It translates to CASSFLDRAGYGYTF. The full variable domain, its missing parts supplied by reference TRBV7-2 and TRBJ1-2, is GAGVSQSPSNKVTEKGKDVELRCDPISGHTALYWYRQSLGQGLEFLIYFQGNSAPDKSGLPSDRFSAERTGGSVSTLTIQRTQQEDSAVYLCASSFLDRAGYGYTFGSGTRLTVV.

This sequence joins TRBV30 and TRBJ1-2; weak D call: TRBD1 (5 bases). With 2 bases removed from V and 2 bases from J, the gap between germline ends came to 6 bases. Germline V lookup: CDR1 GTSNPN, CDR2 SVGIG (reference sequence). This CDR3 is built from 12 residues. The DNA for the CDR3 is TGTGCCTGGAGTAAGGGGAACTATGGCTACACCTTC. Translating it yields CAWSKGNYGYTF.

V is TRBV30 and J is TRBJ1-5; the match to TRBD1 covers 10 bases. There are 15 residues in the CDR3. Germline loops: CDR1 GTSNPN, CDR2 SVGIG (reference sequence). After removal of 4 bases from V and 4 bases from J, the junction contained 7 bases not matched to a gene. The CDR3: CAWKGQGSRNQPQHF. The CDR3 DNA sequence: TGTGCCTGGAAGGGACAGGGGTCGCGAAATCAGCCCCAGCATTTT.

The gene calls are TRBV28 and TRBJ1-1; no clear D. Germline CDR1 MDHEN, CDR2 SYDVKM. This CDR3 region has 14 residues. V was clipped by 2 bases and J by 0 bases, with 7 bases between them. CDR3 nucleotides: TGTGCCAGCAGTTTAAACAGTATGAACACTGAAGCTTTCTTT. It yields the protein CASSLNSMNTEAFF.

This chain joins TRBV30 and TRBJ1-1, with D possibly being TRBD1 (6 bases). The germline V and J ends were trimmed by 4 bases and 0 bases, with 18 bases remaining between them. The germline gives CDR1 GTSNPN, CDR2 SVGIG (reference sequence). The CDR3 totals 16 residues. Here the CDR3 DNA reads TGTGCCTGGATTAGAGACAGGTCCCAAATGAACACTGAAGCTTTCTTT. This gives the protein CAWIRDRSQMNTEAFF.

The J gene is TRBJ2-1, the V gene TRBV30, with TRBD2 as a possible D gene (5 bases). Trimming removed 3 bases from V and 0 bases from J, with 6 bases in between. The CDR3 is 13 residues long. In germline, CDR1 is GTSNPN, CDR2 SVGIG (reference sequence). DNA for the CDR3: TGTGCCTGGAGCGGGAACTCCTACAATGAGCAGTTCTTC. It is translated as CAWSGNSYNEQFF.

The chain is built from TRBV5-4 and TRBJ2-1; TRBD2 matches at 7 bases. Trimming took 0 bases from V and 7 from J; bases not matched to a gene: 7. This CDR3 spans 15 amino acids. CDR1 and CDR2 from the germline V gene are SGHNT and YYREEE (reference sequence). The chain's CDR3 is CASSLAVGEGNEQFF. The CDR3 coding sequence is TGTGCCAGCAGCTTGGCAGTTGGGGAGGGGAATGAGCAGTTCTTC.

The chain couples TRBV28 to TRBJ2-7; possibly TRBD2 for D (6 bases). CDR1 and CDR2 (germline): MDHEN, SYDVKM. The CDR3 totals 14 residues. The V end was cut by 3 bases, the J end by 6 bases, with 15 bases between. CDR3 bases: TGTGCCAGCAGTTTGTGGCGGGAAAGTGCCGAGCAGTACTTC. Protein product: CASSLWRESAEQYF.

This clone was seen a few times. The chain is built from TRBV19 and TRBJ1-5; 9 bases match TRBD1. This CDR3 spans 16 amino acids. With 3 bases clipped from V and 7 bases from J, the junction kept 10 bases outside the gene matches. Germline CDR1 reads LNHDA; CDR2 reads SQIVND (reference sequence). CDR3 loop: CASSINDRGKKQPQHF. The CDR3 DNA reads TGTGCCAGTAGTATTAATGACAGGGGGAAGAAGCAGCCCCAGCATTTT. The whole variable domain, filled in from reference TRBV19 and TRBJ1-5, reads DGGITQSPKYLFRKEGQNVTLSCEQNLNHDAMYWYRQDPGQGLRLIYYSQIVNDFQKGDIAEGYSVSREKKESFPLTVTSAQKNPTAFYLCASSINDRGKKQPQHFGDGTRLSIL.

In its sample, this clone was seen once. The rearrangement links TRBV5-4 to TRBJ2-7; perhaps TRBD1 as D (6 bases). Germline CDR1 SGHNT, CDR2 YYREEE (reference sequence). V lost 4 bases, J lost 5 bases, and 16 bases lay in between. The length of the CDR3 is 14 residues. The CDR3 coding sequence is TGTGCCAGCAGCAAGAAAACAGGGAACCACGAGCAGTACTTC. Translation: CASSKKTGNHEQYF.

The genes are TRBV29-1 and TRBJ2-2; 10 bases are a match to TRBD1. There are 12 residues in the CDR3. Per germline, CDR1 SQVTM and CDR2 ANQGSEA. Trimming at V came to 7 bases and at J to 7 bases, leaving 3 bases not matched to a gene. The CDR3 coding sequence is TGCAGCGGGACAGGGGGTATCGGGGAGCTGTTTTTT. This encodes CSGTGGIGELFF.

The chain links TRBV9 to TRBJ1-4, with a tentative D call TRBD1 (6 bases). Germline lookup yields CDR1 SGDLS and CDR2 YYNGEE. The V end lost 0 bases, the J end lost 0 bases, and 9 bases lay between the germline ends. The CDR3 sequence is 16 residues long. The CDR3 DNA is TGTGCCAGCAGCGTAGGAGGGGGGGCAACTAATGAAAAACTGTTTTTT. It translates to CASSVGGGATNEKLFF.